Shown below are 10 T cell receptor beta chains from a single sample sequenced in a study of neurological immune-mediated disorders (dated by TCRdb to between 2018 and 2021). Libraries were made using 5' RACE. Instrument on record: Illumina HiSeq 2500. Clones were called with MiXCR by TCRdb after fastp trimmed the public reads at Q25, and only in-frame beta chains were retained. Rows matching on CDR3 protein sequence are summarized as one entry with the most common DNA and genes. Across this sample there are about 35,000 distinct CDR3 sequences, with 3% to 4% seen only once. The ten largest clonotypes hold less than 2.5% of the sample. Sequenced sample: PBMCs. Receptors originate from a young man with multiple sclerosis.

This clonotype showed up many times. V is TRBV5-1 and J is TRBJ1-2; D call uncertain. V lost 3 bases to trimming and J lost 0 bases, with 6 bases between them. The CDR3 runs 13 residues. Germline-derived CDR1 and CDR2 are SGHRS and YFSETQ. Here the CDR3 DNA reads TGCGCCAGCAGCTGGACTTCTAACTATGGCTACACCTTC. As protein: CASSWTSNYGYTF.

The V gene is TRBV5-1, the J gene TRBJ1-2; perhaps TRBD1 as D (5 bases). This CDR3 is built from 16 residues. V lost 1 base and J 4 bases, leaving 17 bases between the germline ends. CDR1 and CDR2 (germline): SGHRS, YFSETQ. CDR3 bases: TGCGCCAGCAGCTTGAGTTCGGGGAGTAGGGGCTATGGCTACACCTTC. Protein sequence: CASSLSSGSRGYGYTF.

At least ten counts were recorded for this clonotype. The chain recombines TRBV6-2 or TRBV6-3 with TRBJ1-1; possibly TRBD1 for D (6 bases). This CDR3 has 15 residues. V lost 1 base to trimming and J lost 2 bases, with 11 bases between them. Per germline, CDR1 MNHEY and CDR2 SVGEGT. The CDR3 loop reads CASSYFGQSNTEAFF. The CDR3 bases are TGTGCCAGCAGTTACTTCGGACAGAGCAACACTGAAGCTTTCTTT.

This clonotype was found a few times. The chain links TRBV6-5 to TRBJ1-2; D gene unclear. The CDR3 is 13 residues long. Trimming left V 6 bases short and J 2 bases short, with 10 bases between. Per the germline V gene, CDR1 is MNHEY and CDR2 is SVGAGI. CDR3 sequence reads: CASSRGSNYGYTF. The CDR3 DNA reads as TGTGCCAGCAGCCGAGGGTCCAACTATGGCTACACCTTC.

The table lists this clonotype with a few counts. One junction end does not reproduce the germline sequence, and a read error may be involved. The V gene is TRBV5-1, the J gene TRBJ1-5; D unresolved. Germline CDR1 and CDR2: SGHRS and YFSETQ. CDR3 length: 13 residues. The CDR3 loop reads CASSPEGDQPQNF. The CDR3 region has the DNA TGCGCCAGCAGCCCGGAAGGTGATCAGCCCCAGAATTTT.

The rearrangement joins TRBV6-2 or TRBV6-3 to TRBJ2-7; no definite D call. The length of the CDR3 is 14 residues. From germline, CDR1 is MNHEY and CDR2 SVGEGT. Deletions cut 4 bases from V and 1 base from J, with 11 bases between. The CDR3 loop reads CASSFSEGSYEQYF. The CDR3 nucleotides are TGTGCCAGCAGTTTTTCGGAAGGGTCCTACGAGCAGTACTTC.

The count of this clonotype is one. The chain employs TRBV24-1 and TRBJ2-3; TRBD1 is a possible D gene (6 bases). The CDR3 runs to 14 residues. In germline, CDR1 is KGHDR, CDR2 SFDVKD. V lost 9 bases and J 2 bases, leaving 14 bases between the germline ends. The DNA for the CDR3 is TGTGCCACCCGATCAGGGGAAACCACAGATACGCAGTATTTT. Its protein product is CATRSGETTDTQYF.

The table lists this clonotype with many counts. This rearrangement joins TRBV4-3 to TRBJ2-2; 8 nucleotides line up with TRBD1. Per germline, CDR1 LGHNA and CDR2 YSLEER. This CDR3 is built from 18 residues. The junction had 13 bases not matched to a gene; V was cut back by 0 bases and J by 7 bases. CDR3 amino acids: CASSQDDGADREYGELFF. CDR3 sequence (DNA): TGCGCCAGCAGCCAAGACGATGGAGCGGACAGGGAGTACGGGGAGCTGTTTTTT.

This clonotype was found a few times. A much larger clonotype is one base distant, so this may be a read error. The rearrangement uses TRBV6-5 and TRBJ1-2, with a possible D match to TRBD1 (6 bases). Per germline, CDR1 MNHEY and CDR2 SVGAGI. This CDR3 comprises 15 residues. The CDR3 nucleotides read TGTGCCAGCAGGGAGACAGGCCTAGCTAACTATGGCTACCCCTTC. This encodes CASRETGLANYGYPF.

This clonotype was counted ten times or more. The chain combines TRBV27 with TRBJ1-5; 7 nucleotides match TRBD1. This CDR3 region has 15 residues. With V trimmed by 3 bases and J by 3 bases, 5 bases remained unmatched. Per the germline V gene, CDR1 is MNHEY and CDR2 is SMNVEV (reference sequence). This CDR3 is CASSFGGTVNQPQHF. DNA of the CDR3: TGTGCCAGCAGTTTTGGAGGGACAGTCAATCAGCCCCAGCATTTT.